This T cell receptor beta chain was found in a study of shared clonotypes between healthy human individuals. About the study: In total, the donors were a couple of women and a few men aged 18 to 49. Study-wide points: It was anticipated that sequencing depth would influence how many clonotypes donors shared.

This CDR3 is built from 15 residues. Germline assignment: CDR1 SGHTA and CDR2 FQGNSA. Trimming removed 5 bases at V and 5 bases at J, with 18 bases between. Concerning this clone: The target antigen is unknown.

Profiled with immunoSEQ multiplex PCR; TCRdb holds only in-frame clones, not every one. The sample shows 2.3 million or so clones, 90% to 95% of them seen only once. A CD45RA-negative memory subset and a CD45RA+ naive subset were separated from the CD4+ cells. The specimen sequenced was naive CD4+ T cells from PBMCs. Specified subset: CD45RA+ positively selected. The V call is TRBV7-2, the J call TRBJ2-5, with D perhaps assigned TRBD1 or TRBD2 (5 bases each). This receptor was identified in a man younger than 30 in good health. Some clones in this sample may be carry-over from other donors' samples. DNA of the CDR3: TGTGCCAGCAGCCCCAGCCAGGGACCCCGGGAGACCCAGTACTTC. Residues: CASSPSQGPRETQYF.